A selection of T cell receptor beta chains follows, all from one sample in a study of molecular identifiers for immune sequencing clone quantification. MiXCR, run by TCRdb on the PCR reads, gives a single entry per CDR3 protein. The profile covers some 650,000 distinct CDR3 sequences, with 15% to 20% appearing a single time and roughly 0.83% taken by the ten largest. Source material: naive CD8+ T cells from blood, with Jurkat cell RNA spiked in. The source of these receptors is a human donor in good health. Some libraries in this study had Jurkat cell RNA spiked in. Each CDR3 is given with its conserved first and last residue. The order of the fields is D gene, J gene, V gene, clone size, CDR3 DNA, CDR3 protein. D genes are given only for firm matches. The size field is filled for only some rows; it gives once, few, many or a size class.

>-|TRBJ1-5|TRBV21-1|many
TGTGCCAGCAGCAATCAGCCCCAGCATTTT
CASSNQPQHF
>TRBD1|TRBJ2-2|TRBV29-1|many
TGCAGCGTTGTATCGGGACAGACGAACACCGGGGAGCTGTTTTTT
CSVVSGQTNTGELFF
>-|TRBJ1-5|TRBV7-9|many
TGTGCCAGCAGCTTAGAAGTCCGGGGCGACAATCAGCCCCAGCATTTT
CASSLEVRGDNQPQHF
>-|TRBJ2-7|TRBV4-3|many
TGCGCCAGCAGCCCTCAACGGACACAAGAGCAGTACTTC
CASSPQRTQEQYF
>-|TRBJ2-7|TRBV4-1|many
TGCGCCAGCAGCGCGGGACCAGGCTACGAGCAGTACTTC
CASSAGPGYEQYF
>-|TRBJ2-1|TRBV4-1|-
TGCGCCAGCAGCCAAGATAGGACAGTTTTTTTTGACAATGAGCAGTTCTTC
CASSQDRTVFFDNEQFF
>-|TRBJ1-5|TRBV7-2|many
TGTGCCAGCAGCCCGAGACAGAGTTTAAATAGCAATCAGCCCCAGCATTTT
CASSPRQSLNSNQPQHF
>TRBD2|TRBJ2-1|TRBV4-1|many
TGCGCCAGCAGCCAAGTCGATCGGGGGGGCGGGTACAATGAGCAGTTCTTC
CASSQVDRGGGYNEQFF
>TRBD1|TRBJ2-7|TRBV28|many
TGTGCCAGCAGTTTACGGGACAGTACCCACGAGCAGTACTTC
CASSLRDSTHEQYF
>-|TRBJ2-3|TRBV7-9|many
TGTGCCAGCAGCCCCACCTCTGGGGACTTCTATAGCACAGATACGCAGTATTTT
CASSPTSGDFYSTDTQYF
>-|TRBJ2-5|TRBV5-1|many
TGCGCCAGCAGCTTGATCCGCCTGCTGCCGGAGGGAGAGACCCAGTACTTC
CASSLIRLLPEGETQYF
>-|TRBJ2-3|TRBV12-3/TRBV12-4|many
TGTGCCAGCAGTTTAGCCAGGAGGGGCACAGATACGCAGTATTTT
CASSLARRGTDTQYF
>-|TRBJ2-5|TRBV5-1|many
TGCGCCAGCAGCTCGTTCCAAGAGACCCAGTACTTC
CASSSFQETQYF
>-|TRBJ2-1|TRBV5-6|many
TGTGCCAGCAGCTTGTGGGGAAGCTTTCCCCAGGAGCAGTTCTTC
CASSLWGSFPQEQFF
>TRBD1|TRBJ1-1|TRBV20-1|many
TGCAGTGCAAGACAGGGAGTGTTGAATGAAGCTTTCTTT
CSARQGVLNEAFF
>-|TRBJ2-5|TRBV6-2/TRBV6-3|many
TGTGCCAGCAGTAACCAAGCCGGGAATCAAGAGACCCAGTACTTC
CASSNQAGNQETQYF
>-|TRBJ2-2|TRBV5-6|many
TGTGCCAGCAGCTTGGAAGAAGTGACAAGAGCCATGAACACCGGGGAGCTGTTTTTT
CASSLEEVTRAMNTGELFF
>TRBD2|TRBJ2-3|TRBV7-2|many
TGTGCCAGCAGCTTAGCGGGAACTAGCGGGGCTAGCACAGATACGCAGTATTTT
CASSLAGTSGASTDTQYF
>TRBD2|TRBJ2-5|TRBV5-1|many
TGCGCCAGCAGCTTCGTCCGGGGGGTAGAGACCCAGTACTTC
CASSFVRGVETQYF
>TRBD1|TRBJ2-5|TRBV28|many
TGTGCCAGCAGTCCCACTGATAGGACAGGGTGGGGAGAGACCCAGTACTTC
CASSPTDRTGWGETQYF
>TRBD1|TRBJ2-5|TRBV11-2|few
TGTGCCAGCAGCACCGGGACAGGGGTCTTCGGGGGCTTC
CASSTGTGVFGGF
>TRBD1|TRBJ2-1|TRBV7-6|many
TGTGCCAGCAGCTTAGTACAGGGGGGCAATGAGCAGTTCTTC
CASSLVQGGNEQFF
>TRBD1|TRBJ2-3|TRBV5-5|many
TGTGCCAGCAGCTTTTTCGCCGGGGACAGGGCGGCTGATACGCAGTATTTT
CASSFFAGDRAADTQYF
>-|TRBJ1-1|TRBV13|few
TGTGCCAGCAGCTTACCCCCAGGCACAGTCAACACTGAAGCTTTCTTT
CASSLPPGTVNTEAFF
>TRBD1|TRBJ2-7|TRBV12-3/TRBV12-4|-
TGTGCCAGCAGTTTAGCGCGAGGGGGCATCTACGAGCAGTACTTC
CASSLARGGIYEQYF
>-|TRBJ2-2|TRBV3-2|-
TGTGCCAGCAGCCAAGGAACTGGGGTGTGCACCGGGGAGCTGTTTTTT
CASSQGTGVCTGELFF
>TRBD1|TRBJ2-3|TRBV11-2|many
TGTGCCAGCAGCGAGGGACAGGGGGCAGGAGATACGCAGTATTTT
CASSEGQGAGDTQYF
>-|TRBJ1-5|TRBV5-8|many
TGTGCCAGCAGCAACAGCGAGTTTCGGCCCCAGCATTTT
CASSNSEFRPQHF
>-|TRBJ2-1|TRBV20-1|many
TGCAGTGCGGTGAACCGGGGTTCCTACAATGAGCAGTTCTTC
CSAVNRGSYNEQFF
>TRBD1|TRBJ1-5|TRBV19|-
TGTGCCAGCACGAGTCCCGGGACAGGGTTGAGCAATCAGCCCCAGCATTTT
CASTSPGTGLSNQPQHF
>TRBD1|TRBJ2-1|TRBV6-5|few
TGTGCCAGCAGTTACACCGACAGGGGCAATGAGCAGTTCTTC
CASSYTDRGNEQFF
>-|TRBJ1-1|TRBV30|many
TGTGCCTGGAGTCCCCCTGGCCCGGGGAGTTTTAGCACTGAAGCTTTCTTT
CAWSPPGPGSFSTEAFF
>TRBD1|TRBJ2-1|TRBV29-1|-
TGCAGCCATGGACAGGGATACCACAATGAGCAGTTCTTC
CSHGQGYHNEQFF
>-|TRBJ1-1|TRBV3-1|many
TGTGCCAGCAGCCGGTCGTTCGGTGAAGCTTTCTTT
CASSRSFGEAFF
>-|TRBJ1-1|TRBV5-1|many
TGCGCCAGCAGCTTGTCGGGGGGCGATTTGACTGAAGCTTTCTTT
CASSLSGGDLTEAFF
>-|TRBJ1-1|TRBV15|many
TGTGCCACCAGCAGTACGGGACGGTTGAACACTGAAGCTTTCTTT
CATSSTGRLNTEAFF
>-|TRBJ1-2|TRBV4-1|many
TGCGCCAGCAGCCAAGAGAGGCAGCCCAACTATGGCTACACCTTC
CASSQERQPNYGYTF
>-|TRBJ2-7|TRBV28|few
TGTGCCAGCAGTTTGTGGGAAAGCTCCTACGAGCAGTACTTC
CASSLWESSYEQYF
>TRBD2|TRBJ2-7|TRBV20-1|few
TGCAGTGCTAGCCCAGGACTAGCGGGAGAGTCACCTTCTTTCGGGTACTACTACGAGCAGTACTTC
CSASPGLAGESPSFGYYYEQYF
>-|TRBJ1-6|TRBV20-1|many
TGCAGTGCTAGAGATAGTGGGACTTCCCCAAGAATGGATTCACCCCTCCACTTT
CSARDSGTSPRMDSPLHF
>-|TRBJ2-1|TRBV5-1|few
TGCGCCAGCAGCTCGGGACTGAGTATAGATGAGCAGTTCTTC
CASSSGLSIDEQFF
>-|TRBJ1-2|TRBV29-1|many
TGCAGCGTCGTCGAGGGCAACGGAGGCTACACCTTC
CSVVEGNGGYTF
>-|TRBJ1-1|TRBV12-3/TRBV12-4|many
TGTGCCAGCAGTTTGGCCAGGGATGGAACTGAAGCTTTCTTT
CASSLARDGTEAFF
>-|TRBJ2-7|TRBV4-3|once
TGCGCCAGCAGCCAAGACTTGTTGAGGATAGGGGCCTACGAGCAGTACTTC
CASSQDLLRIGAYEQYF
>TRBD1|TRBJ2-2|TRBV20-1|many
TGCAGTGCTAGAGAAAGGGGGCGAGGCACCGGGGAGCTGTTTTTT
CSARERGRGTGELFF
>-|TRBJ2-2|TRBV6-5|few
TGTGCCAGCAGTCCAAATCCCGCCGGGGAGCTGTTTTTT
CASSPNPAGELFF
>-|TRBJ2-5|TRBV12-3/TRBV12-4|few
TGTGCCAGCAGTGAGACTTCACCGGATCCCGTACAGACCCAGTACTTC
CASSETSPDPVQTQYF
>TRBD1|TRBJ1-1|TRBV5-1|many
TGCGCCAGCAGCCCGCGGACAGGGGGCGTTACTGAAGCTTTCTTT
CASSPRTGGVTEAFF
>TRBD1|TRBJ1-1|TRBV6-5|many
TGTGCCAGCAGACCCGGGACAGGGATCTTCGGCACTGAAGCTTTCTTT
CASRPGTGIFGTEAFF
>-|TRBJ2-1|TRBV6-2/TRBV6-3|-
TGTGCCAGCAGCGAACAGGGATACCGGCTAGTCCTGGAGCAGTTCTTC
CASSEQGYRLVLEQFF
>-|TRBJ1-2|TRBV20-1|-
TGCAGTGCTACAGGAGGGGAGACGAATGGCTACACCTTC
CSATGGETNGYTF
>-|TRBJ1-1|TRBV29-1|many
TGCAGCGTTGAAGTCCCCCTGAACACTGAAGCTTTCTTT
CSVEVPLNTEAFF